This TCR beta chain emerged from a study of neurological immune-mediated disorders. Study-wide points: Phylogenetic grouping assigned the repertoires of 18 of 34 multiple sclerosis patients to a single cluster of related CDR3 sequences. This cluster may be a repertoire-level signature.

This clonotype appeared many times. The antigen remains undetermined. The making of cDNA relied on 5'RACE with 10-nucleotide random UMIs. TCRdb fed the 5' RACE reads into MiXCR, producing one record per CDR3 protein. This table holds more than 45,000 distinct CDR3 sequences, under 4.5% found once. Trimming stripped 2 bases from V and 5 bases from J, with 16 bases between. The CDR3 covers 16 residues. Germline CDR1 reads SGHTS; CDR2 reads YDEGEE. The sequence was collected from a woman aged 30 to 39 with multiple sclerosis. The chain employs TRBV5-8 and TRBJ2-2; a weak D match, TRBD2 (5 bases). The sample consisted of PBMCs. The CDR3 reads CASSFVRPGGTGELFF. CDR3 DNA sequence: TGTGCCAGCAGCTTCGTTAGGCCTGGAGGAACCGGGGAGCTGTTTTTT.